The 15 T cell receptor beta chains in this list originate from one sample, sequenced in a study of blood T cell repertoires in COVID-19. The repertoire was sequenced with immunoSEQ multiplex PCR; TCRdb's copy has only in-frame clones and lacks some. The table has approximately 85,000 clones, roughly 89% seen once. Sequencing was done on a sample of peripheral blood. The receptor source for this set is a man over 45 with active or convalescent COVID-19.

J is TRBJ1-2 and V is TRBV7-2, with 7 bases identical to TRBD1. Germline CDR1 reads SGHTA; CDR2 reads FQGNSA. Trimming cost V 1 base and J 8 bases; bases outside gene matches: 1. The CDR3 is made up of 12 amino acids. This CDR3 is CASSLEGGGYTF. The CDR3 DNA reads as TGTGCCAGCAGCTTAGAAGGGGGCGGCTACACCTTC. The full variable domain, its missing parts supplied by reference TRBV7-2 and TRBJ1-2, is GAGVSQSPSNKVTEKGKDVELRCDPISGHTALYWYRQSLGQGLEFLIYFQGNSAPDKSGLPSDRFSAERTGGSVSTLTIQRTQQEDSAVYLCASSLEGGGYTFGSGTRLTVV.

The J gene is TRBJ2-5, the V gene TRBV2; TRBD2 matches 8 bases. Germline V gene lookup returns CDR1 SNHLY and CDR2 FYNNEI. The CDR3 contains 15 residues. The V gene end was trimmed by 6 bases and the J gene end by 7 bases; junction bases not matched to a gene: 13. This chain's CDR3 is CASSRELSGTGTQYF. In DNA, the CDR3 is TGTGCCAGCAGCCGCGAACTTAGCGGGACTGGGACCCAGTACTTC.

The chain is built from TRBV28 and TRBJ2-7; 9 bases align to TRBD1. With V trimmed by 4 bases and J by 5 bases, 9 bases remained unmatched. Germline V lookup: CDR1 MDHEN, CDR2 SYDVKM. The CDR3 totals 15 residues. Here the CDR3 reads CASSSPGTGSNEQYF. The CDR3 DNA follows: TGTGCCAGCAGTTCCCCAGGGACAGGGTCCAACGAGCAGTACTTC.

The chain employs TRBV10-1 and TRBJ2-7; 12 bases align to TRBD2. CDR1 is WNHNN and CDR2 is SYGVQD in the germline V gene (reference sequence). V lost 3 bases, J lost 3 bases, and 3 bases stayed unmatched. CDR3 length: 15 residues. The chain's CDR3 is CASSDRLAGDYEQYF. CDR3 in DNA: TGCGCCAGCAGTGACCGACTAGCGGGGGACTACGAGCAGTACTTC.

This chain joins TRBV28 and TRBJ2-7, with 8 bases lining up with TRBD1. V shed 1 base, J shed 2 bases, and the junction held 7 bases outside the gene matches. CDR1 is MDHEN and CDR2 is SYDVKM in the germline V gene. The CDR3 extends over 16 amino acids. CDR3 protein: CASSLYVGDRTYEQYF. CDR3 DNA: TGTGCCAGCAGTTTATATGTTGGGGACAGGACCTACGAGCAGTACTTC.

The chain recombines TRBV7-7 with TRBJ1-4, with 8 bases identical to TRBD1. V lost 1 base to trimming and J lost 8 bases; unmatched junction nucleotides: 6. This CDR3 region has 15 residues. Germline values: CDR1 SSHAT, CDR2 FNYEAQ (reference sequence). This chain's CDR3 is CASSLGQGLREKLFF. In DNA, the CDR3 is TGTGCCAGCAGCTTAGGACAGGGGCTACGGGAAAAACTGTTTTTT.

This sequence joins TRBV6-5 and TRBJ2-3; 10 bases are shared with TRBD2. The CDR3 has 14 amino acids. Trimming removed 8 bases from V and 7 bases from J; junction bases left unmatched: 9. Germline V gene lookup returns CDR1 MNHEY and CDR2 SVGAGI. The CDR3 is CASGASGRAHTQYF. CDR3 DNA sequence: TGTGCCAGCGGAGCTAGCGGGAGAGCGCATACGCAGTATTTT.

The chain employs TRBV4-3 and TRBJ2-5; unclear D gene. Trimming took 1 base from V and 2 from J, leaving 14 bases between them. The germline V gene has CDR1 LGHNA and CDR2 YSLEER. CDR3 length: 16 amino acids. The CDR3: CASSQVALEFQETQYF. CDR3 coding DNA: TGCGCCAGCAGCCAAGTGGCGTTGGAGTTTCAAGAGACCCAGTACTTC.

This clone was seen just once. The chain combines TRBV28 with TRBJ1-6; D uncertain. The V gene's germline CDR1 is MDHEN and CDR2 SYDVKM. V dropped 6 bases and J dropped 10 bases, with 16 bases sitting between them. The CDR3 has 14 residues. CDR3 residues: CASSRPQDWSPLHF. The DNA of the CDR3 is TGTGCCAGCAGCCGACCTCAGGACTGGTCACCCCTCCACTTT.

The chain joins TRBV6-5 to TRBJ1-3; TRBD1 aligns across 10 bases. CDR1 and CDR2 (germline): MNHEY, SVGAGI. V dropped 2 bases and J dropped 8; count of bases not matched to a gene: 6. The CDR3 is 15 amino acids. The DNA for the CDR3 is TGTGCCAGCAGTTACAACAGACAGGGGGCTCACACCATATATTTT. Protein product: CASSYNRQGAHTIYF.

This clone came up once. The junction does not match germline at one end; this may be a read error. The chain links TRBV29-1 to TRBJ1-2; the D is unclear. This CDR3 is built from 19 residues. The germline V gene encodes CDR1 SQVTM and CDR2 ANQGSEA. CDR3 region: CSVEGIKMDGNGANYGYTF. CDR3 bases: TGCAGCGTCGAAGGGATTAAAATGGACGGGAATGGGGCTAACTATGGCTACACCTTC.

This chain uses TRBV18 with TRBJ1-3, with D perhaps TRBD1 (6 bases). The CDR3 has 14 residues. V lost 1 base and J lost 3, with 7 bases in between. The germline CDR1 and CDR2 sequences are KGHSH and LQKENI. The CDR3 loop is CASSPQGVGNTIYF. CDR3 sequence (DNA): TGTGCCAGCTCACCACAGGGGGTTGGAAACACCATATATTTT.

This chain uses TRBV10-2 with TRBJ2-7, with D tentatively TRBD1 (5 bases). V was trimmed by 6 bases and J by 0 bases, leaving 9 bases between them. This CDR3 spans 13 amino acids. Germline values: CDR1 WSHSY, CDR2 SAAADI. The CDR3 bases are TGCGCCAGCAGGGGCAGGGACTCCTACGAGCAGTACTTC. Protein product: CASRGRDSYEQYF.

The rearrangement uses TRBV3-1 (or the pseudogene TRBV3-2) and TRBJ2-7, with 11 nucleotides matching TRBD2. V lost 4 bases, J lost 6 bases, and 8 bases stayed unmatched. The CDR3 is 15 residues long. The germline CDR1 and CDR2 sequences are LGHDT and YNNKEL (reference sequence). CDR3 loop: CASSRSGGAASEQYF. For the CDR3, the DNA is TGTGCCAGCAGCCGTAGCGGGGGGGCCGCGTCCGAGCAGTACTTC.

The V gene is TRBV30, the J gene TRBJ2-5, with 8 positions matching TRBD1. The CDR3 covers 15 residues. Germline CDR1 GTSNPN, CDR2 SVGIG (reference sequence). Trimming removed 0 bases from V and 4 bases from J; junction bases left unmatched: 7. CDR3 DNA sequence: TGTGCCTGGAGTGTCTCCCAGGGGGCGCGAGAGACCCAGTACTTC. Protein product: CAWSVSQGARETQYF.